These T cell receptor beta chains were read from a single sample in a study of spatial heterogeneity in lung cancer. TCRdb independently ran MiXCR on the 5' RACE reads; one entry per CDR3 protein. The data contain over 45,000 distinct CDR3 sequences, approximately 5.3% of them singletons. The source was PBMCs, collected at surgery. The receptor source for this set is a male donor with early-stage non-small cell lung cancer. The CDR3 runs from the conserved cysteine through the conserved F or W. The D gene is left open where the match is weak. Clone size is not always given. Where it is, it says once, few, many or a class for expanded clones.

TRBV24-1	TRBJ2-3	many	-	TGTGCCACCAGTGGCGGGACAAGATCCACAGATACGCAGTATTTT	CATSGGTRSTDTQYF
TRBV6-1	TRBJ2-7	few	TRBD2	TGTGCCAGCAGTGCGACTAGCGGGACCTACGAGCAGTACTTC	CASSATSGTYEQYF
TRBV20-1	TRBJ2-1	many	TRBD2	TGCAGTGCTAGACATAGCGGGAGGGTCAATGAGCAGTTCTTC	CSARHSGRVNEQFF
TRBV15	TRBJ2-3	many	-	TGTGCCACCAGCTCCCTAGCTTTCACAGATACGCAGTATTTT	CATSSLAFTDTQYF
TRBV20-1	TRBJ2-6	-	-	TGCAGTGCTAGAGATCGGACGGCGGCCTCTGGGGCCAACGTCCTGACTTTC	CSARDRTAASGANVLTF
TRBV10-3	TRBJ2-7	many	-	TGTGCCATCAAAGCGGTAGCGGAAGAGCAGTACTTC	CAIKAVAEEQYF
TRBV3-1	TRBJ2-1	-	TRBD2	TGTGCCAGCAGCCCCGTGTTGATAGCGGGAGGAGGGAATGAGCAGTTCTTC	CASSPVLIAGGGNEQFF
TRBV12-3/TRBV12-4	TRBJ2-7	-	-	TGTGCCAGCAGTTTTTTCCTGTTAGGGCAGGAGGTGAACGAGCAGTACTTC	CASSFFLLGQEVNEQYF
TRBV5-1	TRBJ2-5	many	TRBD2	TGCGCCAGCAGCTTGGCCTCGCAGAGAGCGGGAGTGGAGACCCAGTACTTC	CASSLASQRAGVETQYF
TRBV13	TRBJ2-2	many	TRBD1	TGTGCCAGCAGCTTATCGGACAGGGGGAACACCGGGGAGCTGTTTTTT	CASSLSDRGNTGELFF
TRBV6-1	TRBJ1-3	few	-	TGTGCCAAAAGGGGGGCCAGAAACACCAAATATTTT	CAKRGARNTKYF
TRBV12-3/TRBV12-4	TRBJ2-1	many	TRBD2	TGTGCCAGCAGATATAGCGGGGGCGGGAATGAGCAGTTCTTC	CASRYSGGGNEQFF
TRBV20-1	TRBJ2-5	many	-	TGCAGTGCGATCAGGGTAGTCCAAGAGACCCAGTACTTC	CSAIRVVQETQYF
TRBV23-1	TRBJ2-6	many	TRBD1	TGCGCCAGCAGTCCCCGACAGGGGACGGACTCTGGGGCCAACGTCCTGACTTTC	CASSPRQGTDSGANVLTF
TRBV2	TRBJ2-7	many	-	TGTGCCAGCAGTGTTCAGGGACAACTCTACGAGCAGTACTTC	CASSVQGQLYEQYF
TRBV5-1	TRBJ2-3	many	TRBD2	TGCGCCAGCAGCTTGTCCCGTGTAGCGGGAGTAGATACGCAGTATTTT	CASSLSRVAGVDTQYF
TRBV12-3/TRBV12-4	TRBJ2-5	many	-	TGTGCCAGCAGTCAAGGGGGAGAGACCCAGTACTTC	CASSQGGETQYF
TRBV5-4	TRBJ2-1	many	-	TGTGCCAGCAGCGCCGGTGGACAATGGGGTTCCAATGAGCAGTTCTTC	CASSAGGQWGSNEQFF
TRBV12-3/TRBV12-4	TRBJ2-3	-	-	TGTGCCAGCAGCCAGGGACCTCCCGGAGCAGATACGCAGTATTTT	CASSQGPPGADTQYF
TRBV11-3	TRBJ2-1	few	-	TGTGCCAGCAGCCCCGATGGGCCCGGGGGAAACAATGAGCAGTTCTTC	CASSPDGPGGNNEQFF
TRBV4-1	TRBJ1-5	medium-sized	-	TGCGCCAGCAGCCTCCAGAGGAGACAGCCCCAGCATTTT	CASSLQRRQPQHF
TRBV27	TRBJ2-7	many	TRBD1	TGTGCCAGCAGTTCTCAGGGGGTCTACGAGCAGTACTTC	CASSSQGVYEQYF
TRBV5-4	TRBJ2-1	many	TRBD2	TGTGCCAGCAGCCCGGAGAGGGGCGGGAGGAATTACAATGAGCAGTTCTTC	CASSPERGGRNYNEQFF
TRBV6-5	TRBJ1-6	-	TRBD1	TGTGCCAGCAGCCCCCTCGGGGACGCCTACAGGGGAGGAAATTCACCCCTCCACTTT	CASSPLGDAYRGGNSPLHF
TRBV20-1	TRBJ1-5	many	TRBD1	TGCAGTGCCACGGACAGGGGATCCGGTCAGCCCCAGCATTTT	CSATDRGSGQPQHF
TRBV28	TRBJ1-5	many	TRBD1	TGTGCCAGCAGTTTATACAGGGGGAACAATCAGCCCCAGCATTTT	CASSLYRGNNQPQHF
TRBV27	TRBJ2-1	many	-	TGTGCCAGCAGTTTAGTACTCAGCTCCTACAATGAGCAGTTCTTC	CASSLVLSSYNEQFF
TRBV6-1	TRBJ1-1	many	-	TGTGCCAGCAGTGAATTGAACACTGAAGCTTTCTTT	CASSELNTEAFF
TRBV6-6	TRBJ2-7	many	TRBD2	TGTGCCAGCAGTGAAACCGGGACTATCTACGAGCAGTACTTC	CASSETGTIYEQYF
TRBV13	TRBJ2-2	many	-	TGTGCCAGCAGCCTTAGTAAGGGAGACACCGGGGAGCTGTTTTTT	CASSLSKGDTGELFF
TRBV2	TRBJ2-5	medium-sized	-	TGTGCCAGCGGCAAAGGCGGGGTCCTGGAAGAGACCCAGTACTTC	CASGKGGVLEETQYF
TRBV25-1	TRBJ2-1	-	-	TGTGCCAGCAGTTTTCACAAGGGGTACAATGAGCAGTTCTTC	CASSFHKGYNEQFF
TRBV5-1	TRBJ2-5	many	-	TGCGCCAGCAAAGGGGCAGGGCAAGAGACCCAGTACTTC	CASKGAGQETQYF
TRBV12-5	TRBJ2-3	few	TRBD1	TGTGCTAGTGGTTTCCTTGTAACAGGGGGGACAGATACGCAGTATTTT	CASGFLVTGGTDTQYF
TRBV5-1	TRBJ1-1	many	-	TGCGCCACCCGGTTTGGGGTGATGAACACTGAAGCTTTCTTT	CATRFGVMNTEAFF
TRBV6-5	TRBJ1-4	many	TRBD1	TGTGCCAGCAGTAGACAGGGGCAGGGAGAAAAACTGTTTTTT	CASSRQGQGEKLFF
TRBV5-1	TRBJ2-1	many	TRBD2	TGCGCCAGCAGCTTGACACCCGGGACTAGCGGTTACAATGAGCAGTTCTTC	CASSLTPGTSGYNEQFF
TRBV19	TRBJ1-2	many	-	TGTGCCAGTAGTCCCGGACCCGAAGAGAGTTCTGGCTACACCTTC	CASSPGPEESSGYTF
TRBV28	TRBJ2-1	many	-	TGTGCCAGCAGTTTTGAACGGGACTTCGATGAGCAGTTCTTC	CASSFERDFDEQFF
TRBV7-6	TRBJ2-5	many	TRBD1	TGTGCCAGCAGCGTTACAGGGGGCGCCCCAGAGACCCAGTACTTC	CASSVTGGAPETQYF
TRBV4-1	TRBJ1-1	few	TRBD1	TGCGCCAGCAGCCAGGTTGGACAGGGGGGGGCTGAAGCTTTCTTT	CASSQVGQGGAEAFF